This T cell receptor (beta chain) was captured in a study of cytomegalovirus exposure and HLA in healthy donors. The PCR used 60 Vbeta and 13 Jbeta primers. The assay was immunoSEQ multiplex PCR, and TCRdb's table has in-frame clones only and misses some. The repertoire holds some 90,000 clones, with 81% as singletons. V lost 6 bases, J lost 4 bases, and 10 bases lay in between. CDR1 is DFQATT, CDR2 SNEGSKA, per germline (reference sequence). CDR3 length: 11 residues. The chain is built from TRBV20-1 and TRBJ2-7; TRBD1 might be the D (5 bases). Sequenced: PBMCs. This TCR derives from a human donor in good health. In DNA form, the CDR3 reads TGCAGTGCCGCAGGGAAGTACGAGCAGTACTTC. Amino acids: CSAAGKYEQYF.